Listed below are T cell receptor beta chains from one sample, sequenced in a study of T cell responses to AZD1222 COVID-19 vaccine. Profiling relied on immunoSEQ multiplex PCR, and the TCRdb table lists in-frame clones only, not all of them. Found here are 130,000 or so clones, 80% to 90% of them singletons; the top ten hold more than 2.5%. The sequencing used peripheral blood, collected on day 0 of AZD1222 vaccination. These receptor sequences come from an adult in good health. CDR3s include the opening cysteine and the closing phenylalanine or tryptophan. Fields, in order: clone size, D gene, V gene, J gene, CDR3 protein, CDR3 DNA. D genes are given only for firm matches. Size tells how often a clone was seen (once, few, many) or the class of an expanded clone, and some rows leave it out.

size: .; D: .; V: TRBV5-1; J: TRBJ2-1; CDR3: CASSYRVLSIPRTNEQFF; DNA: TGCGCCAGCAGCTACAGGGTCCTCTCTATACCCCGGACGAATGAGCAGTTCTTC
size: .; D: .; V: TRBV28; J: TRBJ2-7; CDR3: CASSLTGPLSSYEQYF; DNA: TGTGCCAGCAGTCTTACAGGGCCACTGAGCTCCTACGAGCAGTACTTC
size: .; D: .; V: TRBV19; J: TRBJ2-7; CDR3: CASSIGSYEQYF; DNA: TGTGCCAGTAGTATTGGGTCCTACGAGCAGTACTTC
size: many; D: TRBD1; V: TRBV6-5; J: TRBJ1-3; CDR3: CASSGDRGNTIYF; DNA: TGTGCCAGCAGCGGGGACAGGGGAAACACCATATATTTT
size: .; D: .; V: TRBV5-1; J: TRBJ1-1; CDR3: CASHKGVNTEAFF; DNA: TGCGCCAGCCACAAGGGGGTTAACACTGAAGCTTTCTTT
size: once; D: .; V: TRBV9; J: TRBJ2-6; CDR3: CASSGPGANVLTF; DNA: TGTGCCAGCAGCGGGCCGGGGGCCAACGTCCTGACTTTC
size: .; D: .; V: TRBV6-5; J: TRBJ1-2; CDR3: CASSYLPGGPLYGYTF; DNA: TGTGCCAGCAGTTACCTCCCGGGAGGGCCCCTTTATGGCTACACCTTC
size: few; D: .; V: TRBV28; J: TRBJ1-2; CDR3: CASRSDNRYGYTF; DNA: TGTGCCAGCAGGTCTGACAATCGGTATGGCTACACCTTC
size: .; D: .; V: TRBV19; J: TRBJ1-1; CDR3: CASSRGQLNTEAFF; DNA: TGTGCCAGTAGCAGAGGACAGTTGAACACTGAAGCTTTCTTT
size: .; D: .; V: TRBV18; J: TRBJ1-4; CDR3: CASSPLGGGQTNEKLFF; DNA: TGTGCCAGCTCACCTCTTGGCGGGGGCCAGACTAATGAAAAACTGTTTTTT
size: .; D: .; V: TRBV29-1; J: TRBJ1-1; CDR3: CSVGTGTKAFF; DNA: TGCAGCGTCGGTACAGGGACTAAAGCTTTCTTT
size: .; D: TRBD2; V: TRBV28; J: TRBJ2-7; CDR3: CASSFLSGGAYEQYF; DNA: TGTGCCAGCAGTTTTCTTAGCGGGGGAGCCTACGAGCAGTACTTC
size: .; D: TRBD1; V: TRBV18; J: TRBJ2-2; CDR3: CASSPRQGSTGELFF; DNA: TGTGCCAGCTCACCGAGACAGGGGAGCACCGGGGAGCTGTTTTTT
size: .; D: TRBD1; V: TRBV15; J: TRBJ2-7; CDR3: CATSTQQGAKQYF; DNA: TGTGCCACCAGCACCCAACAGGGGGCTAAGCAGTACTTC
size: .; D: TRBD1; V: TRBV27; J: TRBJ1-4; CDR3: CASSLTGGFEKLFF; DNA: TGTGCCAGCAGCCTGACAGGGGGTTTCGAAAAACTGTTTTTT
size: .; D: TRBD1; V: TRBV5-1; J: TRBJ1-1; CDR3: CASSNRDRGRNTEAFF; DNA: TGCGCCAGCAGCAACCGGGACAGGGGGCGGAACACTGAAGCTTTCTTT
size: few; D: TRBD1; V: TRBV7-9; J: TRBJ2-5; CDR3: CASSPSGTGIETQYF; DNA: TGTGCCAGCAGCCCCAGCGGGACAGGGATCGAGACCCAGTACTTC
size: .; D: .; V: TRBV19; J: TRBJ1-3; CDR3: CASSIVSGNTIYF; DNA: TGTGCCAGTAGTATAGTCTCTGGAAACACCATATATTTT
size: .; D: .; V: TRBV6-4; J: TRBJ2-3; CDR3: CASSDFDTDTQYF; DNA: TGTGCCAGCAGTGACTTTGACACAGATACGCAGTATTTT
size: .; D: .; V: TRBV4-2; J: TRBJ2-1; CDR3: CASSQGRGASLEQFF; DNA: TGTGCCAGCAGCCAGGGCCGGGGGGCATCTCTTGAGCAGTTCTTC
size: .; D: .; V: TRBV5-1; J: TRBJ2-7; CDR3: CASPTPDLLPGEQYF; DNA: TGCGCCAGCCCCACTCCGGACCTCCTACCGGGCGAGCAGTACTTC
size: .; D: TRBD1; V: TRBV28; J: TRBJ1-6; CDR3: CASSSNQGAYGSPLHF; DNA: TGTGCCAGCAGCTCTAACCAGGGGGCCTATGGGTCACCCCTCCACTTT
size: .; D: .; V: TRBV28; J: TRBJ1-1; CDR3: CASGIIVANTEAFF; DNA: TGTGCCAGCGGAATTATAGTCGCGAACACTGAAGCTTTCTTT
size: .; D: TRBD2; V: TRBV5-1; J: TRBJ2-2; CDR3: CASRPGGGNTGELFF; DNA: TGCGCCAGCCGCCCGGGCGGGGGGAACACCGGGGAGCTGTTTTTT
size: .; D: TRBD1; V: TRBV15; J: TRBJ2-5; CDR3: CATSHIGQGETQYF; DNA: TGTGCCACCAGCCATATTGGACAGGGAGAGACCCAGTACTTC
size: .; D: .; V: TRBV7-9; J: TRBJ2-7; CDR3: CASSSRWDEQYF; DNA: TGTGCCAGCAGCTCTAGGTGGGACGAGCAGTACTTC
size: few; D: .; V: TRBV7-2; J: TRBJ2-1; CDR3: CASSLDTGPYNEQFF; DNA: TGTGCCAGCAGCTTAGATACGGGGCCCTACAATGAGCAGTTCTTC
size: .; D: .; V: TRBV19; J: TRBJ2-7; CDR3: CASSPLTRGHEQYF; DNA: TGTGCCAGTAGTCCTCTCACCAGGGGCCACGAGCAGTACTTC
size: .; D: .; V: TRBV25-1; J: TRBJ2-7; CDR3: CASSEFTKYEQYF; DNA: TGTGCCAGCAGTGAATTTACGAAATACGAGCAGTACTTC
size: once; D: .; V: TRBV30; J: TRBJ1-2; CDR3: CAWSSRGYGYTF; DNA: TGTGCCTGGAGTTCCAGGGGTTATGGCTACACCTTC
size: once; D: .; V: TRBV11-2; J: TRBJ2-7; CDR3: CASSLTGLYEQYF; DNA: TGTGCCAGCAGCCTAACGGGGCTTTACGAGCAGTACTTC
size: .; D: TRBD1; V: TRBV6-6; J: TRBJ1-2; CDR3: CASTPTGSKYGYTF; DNA: TGTGCCAGCACCCCGACAGGGTCTAAATATGGCTACACCTTC
size: .; D: .; V: TRBV15; J: TRBJ1-6; CDR3: CATSRGRGRGSYNSPLHF; DNA: TGTGCCACCAGCAGAGGCAGGGGCAGAGGATCCTATAATTCACCCCTCCACTTT
size: .; D: .; V: TRBV4-2; J: TRBJ1-3; CDR3: CASSQVYGNTGNTIYF; DNA: TGTGCCAGCAGCCAAGTGTACGGGAATACTGGAAACACCATATATTTT
size: .; D: .; V: TRBV21-1; J: TRBJ1-2; CDR3: CASTSTGAYGYTF; DNA: TGTGCCAGCACCTCGACAGGGGCCTATGGCTACACCTTC
size: .; D: .; V: TRBV3-1/TRBV3-2; J: TRBJ2-2; CDR3: CASSQGRGRNTGELFF; DNA: TGTGCCAGCAGCCAAGGGAGGGGGCGGAACACCGGGGAGCTGTTTTTT
size: .; D: .; V: TRBV5-5; J: TRBJ1-5; CDR3: CASSLVPGRYSNQPQHF; DNA: TGTGCCAGCAGCTTGGTCCCGGGACGGTATAGCAATCAGCCCCAGCATTTT
size: .; D: .; V: TRBV9; J: TRBJ1-1; CDR3: CASSVATGGTEAFF; DNA: TGTGCCAGCAGCGTAGCGACAGGTGGGACTGAAGCTTTCTTT
size: .; D: TRBD1; V: TRBV18; J: TRBJ2-7; CDR3: CASSPNPGQGIEQYF; DNA: TGTGCCAGCTCACCCAATCCAGGACAGGGGATCGAGCAGTACTTC
size: .; D: TRBD1; V: TRBV7-6; J: TRBJ1-6; CDR3: CASSLRDRSSYNSPLHF; DNA: TGTGCCAGCAGCCTAAGGGACAGGAGCTCCTATAATTCACCCCTCCACTTT
size: once; D: .; V: TRBV3-1/TRBV3-2; J: TRBJ1-1; CDR3: CASSQVGGNTEAFF; DNA: TGTGCCAGCAGCCAAGTGGGTGGGAACACTGAAGCTTTCTTT
size: .; D: .; V: TRBV6-1; J: TRBJ1-1; CDR3: CASSEYRGDEAFF; DNA: TGTGCCAGCAGTGAATATCGTGGGGATGAAGCTTTCTTT
size: .; D: .; V: TRBV6-2/TRBV6-3; J: TRBJ1-1; CDR3: CASSYFKNTEAFF; DNA: TGTGCCAGCAGTTACTTCAAGAACACTGAAGCTTTCTTT
size: .; D: .; V: TRBV28; J: TRBJ1-1; CDR3: CAHSILNTEAFF; DNA: TGTGCCCACAGTATATTAAACACTGAAGCTTTCTTT
size: .; D: .; V: TRBV7-2; J: TRBJ2-7; CDR3: CASSLFYEQYF; DNA: TGTGCCAGCAGCTTATTTTACGAGCAGTACTTC
size: .; D: .; V: TRBV5-1; J: TRBJ2-1; CDR3: CASSPGTPNEQFF; DNA: TGCGCCAGCAGCCCGGGGACACCCAATGAGCAGTTCTTC
size: .; D: TRBD1; V: TRBV28; J: TRBJ2-7; CDR3: CASRATGISGEQYF; DNA: TGTGCCAGCAGGGCGACAGGGATTTCCGGCGAGCAGTACTTC
size: few; D: .; V: TRBV29-1; J: TRBJ2-1; CDR3: CSVAPTGSSYNEQFF; DNA: TGCAGCGTTGCCCCGACCGGCAGCTCCTACAATGAGCAGTTCTTC
size: .; D: .; V: TRBV18; J: TRBJ2-3; CDR3: CASSTVAAPQYF; DNA: TGTGCCAGCTCAACTGTTGCCGCTCCGCAGTATTTT
size: .; D: .; V: TRBV12-3/TRBV12-4; J: TRBJ1-5; CDR3: CASSFKNQPQHF; DNA: TGTGCCAGCAGTTTTAAGAATCAGCCCCAGCATTTT
size: .; D: TRBD1; V: TRBV2; J: TRBJ1-2; CDR3: CASSSWTGNYGYTF; DNA: TGTGCCAGCAGTAGCTGGACAGGAAACTATGGCTACACCTTC
size: few; D: TRBD1; V: TRBV6-5; J: TRBJ2-7; CDR3: CASRLGTGSEQYF; DNA: TGTGCCAGCAGACTCGGGACAGGGAGCGAGCAGTACTTC
size: .; D: .; V: TRBV6-5; J: TRBJ2-7; CDR3: CASSMYRGLVPDF; DNA: TGTGCCAGCAGTATGTACAGGGGACTAGTCCCCGACTTC
size: .; D: .; V: TRBV5-1; J: TRBJ1-2; CDR3: CASSLAKGLDPLNYGYTF; DNA: TGCGCCAGCAGCTTGGCCAAGGGCCTCGACCCCCTAAACTATGGCTACACCTTC
size: .; D: TRBD2; V: TRBV6-2/TRBV6-3; J: TRBJ2-7; CDR3: CASSWTSGGEQYF; DNA: TGTGCCAGCAGCTGGACTAGCGGGGGGGAGCAGTACTTC
size: .; D: .; V: TRBV3-1/TRBV3-2; J: TRBJ1-2; CDR3: CASSQNRDRYTF; DNA: TGTGCCAGCAGCCAAAACAGGGATCGCTACACCTTC
size: .; D: TRBD1; V: TRBV7-6; J: TRBJ1-1; CDR3: CASSPRYMAGQQAFF; DNA: TGTGCCAGCAGCCCGAGATACATGGCGGGACAGCAAGCTTTCTTT